The clone carrying this T cell receptor beta chain was detected ten times or more. Its antigen is still unknown. As for the cDNA, it was generated by 5'RACE with 10-nucleotide random UMIs. One entry per CDR3 protein results from TCRdb running MiXCR on the 5' RACE reads. Counted here are some 31,000 distinct CDR3 sequences, about 4.8% occurring once; the ten biggest clones make up 23%. This entry is derived from a study of neurological immune-mediated disorders. Volunteers at a blood bank in Maryland, USA, were the healthy controls. Whole-study findings and limits: TCR-beta repertoires seemed private in all groups, with no expanded CDR3 amino acid sequences shared. The greatest degree of TCR clonal expansion was observed in HTLV-1-associated myelopathy, with the lowest in multiple sclerosis, below that of healthy controls.

The sample was PBMCs. This sequence was found in a man aged 18 to 29 in good health.

The CDR3 protein is CASSFSGRSYEQYF. CDR3 coding DNA: TGTGCCAGCAGTTTTTCAGGACGGAGCTACGAGCAGTACTTC. V gene TRBV27 combines with J gene TRBJ2-7; D gene uncertain. CDR1 and CDR2 (germline): MNHEY, SMNVEV (reference sequence). The CDR3 extends over 14 amino acids. V lost 3 bases and J lost 3, with 12 bases in between.